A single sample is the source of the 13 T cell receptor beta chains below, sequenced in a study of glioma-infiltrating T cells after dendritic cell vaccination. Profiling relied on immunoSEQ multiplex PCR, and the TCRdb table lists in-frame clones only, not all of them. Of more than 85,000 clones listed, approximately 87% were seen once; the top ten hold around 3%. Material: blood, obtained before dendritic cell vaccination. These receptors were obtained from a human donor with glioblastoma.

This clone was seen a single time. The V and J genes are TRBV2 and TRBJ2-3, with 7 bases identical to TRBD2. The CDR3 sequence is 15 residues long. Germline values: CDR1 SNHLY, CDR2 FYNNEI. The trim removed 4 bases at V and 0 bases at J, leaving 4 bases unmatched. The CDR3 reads CASSAGRGSTDTQYF. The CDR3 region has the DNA TGTGCCAGCAGTGCCGGGCGGGGGAGCACAGATACGCAGTATTTT.

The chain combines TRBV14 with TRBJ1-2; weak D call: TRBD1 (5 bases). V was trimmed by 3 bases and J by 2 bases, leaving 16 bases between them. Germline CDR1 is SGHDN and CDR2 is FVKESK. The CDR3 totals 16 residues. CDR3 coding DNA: TGTGCCAGCAGCCAGGGGGGAGGAAAGGACAACTATGGCTACACCTTC. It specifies CASSQGGGKDNYGYTF.

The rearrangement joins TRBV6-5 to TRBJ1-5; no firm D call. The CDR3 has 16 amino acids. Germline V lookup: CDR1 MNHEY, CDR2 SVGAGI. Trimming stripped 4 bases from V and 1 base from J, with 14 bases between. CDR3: CASSFRPRGSNQPQHF. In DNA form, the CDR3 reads TGTGCCAGCAGTTTCCGACCCAGAGGGAGCAATCAGCCCCAGCATTTT.

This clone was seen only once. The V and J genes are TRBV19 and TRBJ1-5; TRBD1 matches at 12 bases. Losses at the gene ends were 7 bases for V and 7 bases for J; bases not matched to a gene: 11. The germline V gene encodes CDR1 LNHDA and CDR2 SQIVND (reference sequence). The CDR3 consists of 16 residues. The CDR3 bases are TGTGCCAGTACCCCCTGGGGACAGGGGGCGGGGCAGCCCCAGCATTTT. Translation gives CASTPWGQGAGQPQHF.

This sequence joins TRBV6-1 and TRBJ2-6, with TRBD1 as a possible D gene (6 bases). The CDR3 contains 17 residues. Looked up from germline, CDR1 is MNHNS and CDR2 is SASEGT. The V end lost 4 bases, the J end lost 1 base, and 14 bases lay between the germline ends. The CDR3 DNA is TGTGCCAGCAGTGTACTCCCAGACAGGTCTGGGGCCAACGTCCTGACTTTC. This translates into CASSVLPDRSGANVLTF.

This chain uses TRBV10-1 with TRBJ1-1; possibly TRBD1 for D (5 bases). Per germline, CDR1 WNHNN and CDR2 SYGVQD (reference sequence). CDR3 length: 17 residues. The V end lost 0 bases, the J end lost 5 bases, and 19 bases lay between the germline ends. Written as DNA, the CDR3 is TGCGCCAGCAGTGAGTCGACCGCGCGGGGGTGGGGGACTGAAGCTTTCTTT. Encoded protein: CASSESTARGWGTEAFF.

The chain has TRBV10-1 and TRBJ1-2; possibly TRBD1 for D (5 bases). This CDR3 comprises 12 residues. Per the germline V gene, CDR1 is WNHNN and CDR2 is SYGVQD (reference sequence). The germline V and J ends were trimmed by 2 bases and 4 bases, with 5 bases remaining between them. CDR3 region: CASSEGAYGYTF. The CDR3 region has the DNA TGCGCCAGCAGTGAGGGGGCCTATGGCTACACCTTC.

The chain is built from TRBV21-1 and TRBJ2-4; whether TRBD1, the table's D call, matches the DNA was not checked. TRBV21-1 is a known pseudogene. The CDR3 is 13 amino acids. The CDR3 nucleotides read TGTGCCAGCAGCTCGGGACAGGGGAACATTCAGTACTTC. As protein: CASSSGQGNIQYF.

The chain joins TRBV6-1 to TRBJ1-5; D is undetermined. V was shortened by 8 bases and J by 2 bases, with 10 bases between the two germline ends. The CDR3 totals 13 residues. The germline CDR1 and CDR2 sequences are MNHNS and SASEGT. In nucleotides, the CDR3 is TGTGCCAGCCGAGACACCGGCAATCAGCCCCAGCATTTT. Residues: CASRDTGNQPQHF.

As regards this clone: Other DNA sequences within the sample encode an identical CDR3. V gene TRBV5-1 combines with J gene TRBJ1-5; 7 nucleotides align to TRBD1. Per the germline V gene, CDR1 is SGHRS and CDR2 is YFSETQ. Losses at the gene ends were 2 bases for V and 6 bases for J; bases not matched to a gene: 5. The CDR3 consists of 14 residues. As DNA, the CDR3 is TGCGCCAGCAGCTTAGGGGGCGCGGGTCAGCCCCAGCATTTT. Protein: CASSLGGAGQPQHF. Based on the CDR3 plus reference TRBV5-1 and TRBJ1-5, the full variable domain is KAGVTQTPRYLIKTRGQQVTLSCSPISGHRSVSWYQQTPGQGLQFLFEYFSETQRNKGNFPGRFSGRQFSNSRSEMNVSTLELGDSALYLCASSLGGAGQPQHFGDGTRLSIL.

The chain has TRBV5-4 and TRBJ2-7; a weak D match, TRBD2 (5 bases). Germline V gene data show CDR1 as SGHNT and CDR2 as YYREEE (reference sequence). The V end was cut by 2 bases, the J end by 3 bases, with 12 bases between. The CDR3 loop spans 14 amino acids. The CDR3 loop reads CASSLTTGIYEQYF. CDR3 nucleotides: TGTGCCAGCAGCTTAACGACGGGAATCTACGAGCAGTACTTC.

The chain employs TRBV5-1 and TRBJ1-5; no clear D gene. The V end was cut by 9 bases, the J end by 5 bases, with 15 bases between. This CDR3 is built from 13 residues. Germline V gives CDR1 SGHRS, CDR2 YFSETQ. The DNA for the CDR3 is TGCGCCACCACCGCCCTATACGATCAGCCCCAGCATTTT. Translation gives CATTALYDQPQHF.

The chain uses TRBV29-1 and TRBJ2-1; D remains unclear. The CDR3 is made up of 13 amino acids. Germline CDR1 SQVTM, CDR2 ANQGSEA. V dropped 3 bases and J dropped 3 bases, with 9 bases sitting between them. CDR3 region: CSVDGLLYNEQFF. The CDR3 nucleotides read TGCAGCGTTGATGGGCTACTCTACAATGAGCAGTTCTTC.